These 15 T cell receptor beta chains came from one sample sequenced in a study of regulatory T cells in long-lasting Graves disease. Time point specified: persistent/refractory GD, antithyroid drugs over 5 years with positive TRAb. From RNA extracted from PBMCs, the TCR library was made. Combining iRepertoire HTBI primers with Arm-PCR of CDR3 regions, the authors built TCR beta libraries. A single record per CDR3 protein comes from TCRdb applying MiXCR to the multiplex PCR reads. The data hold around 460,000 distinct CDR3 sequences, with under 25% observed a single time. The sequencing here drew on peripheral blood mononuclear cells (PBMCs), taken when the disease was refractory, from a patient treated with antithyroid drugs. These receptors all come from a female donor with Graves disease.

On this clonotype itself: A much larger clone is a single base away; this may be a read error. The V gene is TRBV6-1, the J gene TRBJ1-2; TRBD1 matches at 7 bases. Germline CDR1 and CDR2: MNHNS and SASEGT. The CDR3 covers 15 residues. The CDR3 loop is CASSTLGTANYGCTF. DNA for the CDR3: TGTGCCAGCAGTACCCTAGGGACAGCTAACTATGGCTGCACCTTC.

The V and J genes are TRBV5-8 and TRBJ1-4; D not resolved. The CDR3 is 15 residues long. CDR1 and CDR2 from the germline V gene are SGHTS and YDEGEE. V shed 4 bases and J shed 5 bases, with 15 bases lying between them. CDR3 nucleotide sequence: TGTGCCAGCAGCCCCCCCGACCTTGGGAATGAAAAACTGTTTTTT. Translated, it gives CASSPPDLGNEKLFF.

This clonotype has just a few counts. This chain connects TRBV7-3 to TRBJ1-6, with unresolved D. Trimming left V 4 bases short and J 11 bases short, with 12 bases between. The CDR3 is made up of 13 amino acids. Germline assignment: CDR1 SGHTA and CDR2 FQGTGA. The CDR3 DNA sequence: TGTGCCAGCAGCTACGACCGGGAGACACCCCTCCACTTT. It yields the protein CASSYDRETPLHF.

For the CDR3, the DNA is TGCAGTGCCCCCCTGTTTGGCGGGGGGGCCCTTGAGCAGTTCTTC. Translated, it gives CSAPLFGGGALEQFF. The rearrangement joins TRBV20-1 to TRBJ2-1; TRBD2 matches 9 bases. The CDR3 has 15 amino acids. CDR1 is DFQATT and CDR2 is SNEGSKA in the germline V gene (reference sequence). With 6 bases clipped from V and 9 bases from J, the junction kept 15 bases outside the gene matches.

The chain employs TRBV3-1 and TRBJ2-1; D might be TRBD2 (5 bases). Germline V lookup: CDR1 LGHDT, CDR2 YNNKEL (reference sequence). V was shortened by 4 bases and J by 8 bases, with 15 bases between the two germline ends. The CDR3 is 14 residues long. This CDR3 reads CASSPGTSYHEQFF. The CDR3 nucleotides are TGTGCCAGCAGCCCCGGTACTAGTTACCATGAGCAGTTCTTC.

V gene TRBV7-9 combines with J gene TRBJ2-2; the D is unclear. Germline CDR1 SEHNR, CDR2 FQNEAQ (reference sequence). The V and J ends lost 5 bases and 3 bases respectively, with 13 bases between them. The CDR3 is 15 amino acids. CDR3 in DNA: TGTGCCAGCAGCCCGAGGCAGCCCGACACCGGGGAGCTGTTTTTT. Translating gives CASSPRQPDTGELFF.

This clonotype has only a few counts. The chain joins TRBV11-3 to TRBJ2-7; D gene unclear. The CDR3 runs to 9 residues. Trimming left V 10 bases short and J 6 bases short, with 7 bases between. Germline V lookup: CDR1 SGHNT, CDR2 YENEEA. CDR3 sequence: CAIAGEQYF. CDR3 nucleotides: TGTGCCATTGCAGGCGAGCAGTACTTC.

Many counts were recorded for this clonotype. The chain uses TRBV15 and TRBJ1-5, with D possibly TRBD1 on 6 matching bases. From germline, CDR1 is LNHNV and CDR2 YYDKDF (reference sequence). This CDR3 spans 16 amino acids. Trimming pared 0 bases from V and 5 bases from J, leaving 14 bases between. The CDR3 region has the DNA TGTGCCACCAGCAGAGATCCGGACAGCGACTATCAGCCCCAGCATTTT. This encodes CATSRDPDSDYQPQHF.

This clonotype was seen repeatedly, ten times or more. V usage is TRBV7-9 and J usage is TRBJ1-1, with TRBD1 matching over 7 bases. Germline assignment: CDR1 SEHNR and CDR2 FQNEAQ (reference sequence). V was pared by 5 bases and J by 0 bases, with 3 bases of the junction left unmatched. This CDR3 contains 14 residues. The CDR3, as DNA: TGTGCCAGCAGCCCCGGACAGGTGAACACTGAAGCTTTCTTT. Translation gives CASSPGQVNTEAFF. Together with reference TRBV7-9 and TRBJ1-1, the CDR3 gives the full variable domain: DTGVSQNPRHKITKRGQNVTFRCDPISEHNRLYWYRQTLGQGPEFLTYFQNEAQLEKSRLLSDRFSAERPKGSFSTLEIQRTEQGDSAMYLCASSPGQVNTEAFFGQGTRLTVV.

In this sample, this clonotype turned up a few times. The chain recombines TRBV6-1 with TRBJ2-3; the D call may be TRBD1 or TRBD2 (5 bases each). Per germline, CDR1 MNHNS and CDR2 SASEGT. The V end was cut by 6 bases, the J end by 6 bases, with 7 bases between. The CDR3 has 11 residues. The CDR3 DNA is TGTGCCAGCAGCTGGGGGGATACGCAGTATTTT. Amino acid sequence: CASSWGDTQYF.

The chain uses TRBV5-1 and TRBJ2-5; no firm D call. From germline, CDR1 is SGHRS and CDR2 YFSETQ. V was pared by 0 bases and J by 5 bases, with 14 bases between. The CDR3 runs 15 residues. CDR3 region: CASSLDQPQGETQYF. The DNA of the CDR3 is TGCGCCAGCAGCTTGGATCAACCCCAAGGGGAGACCCAGTACTTC.

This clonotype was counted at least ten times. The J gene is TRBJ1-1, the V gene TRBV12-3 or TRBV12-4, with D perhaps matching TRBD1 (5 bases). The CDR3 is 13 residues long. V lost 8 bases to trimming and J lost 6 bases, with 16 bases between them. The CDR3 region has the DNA TGTGCCAGCTCGCTAAAGGGGTATCCTGAAGCTTTCTTT. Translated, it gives CASSLKGYPEAFF.

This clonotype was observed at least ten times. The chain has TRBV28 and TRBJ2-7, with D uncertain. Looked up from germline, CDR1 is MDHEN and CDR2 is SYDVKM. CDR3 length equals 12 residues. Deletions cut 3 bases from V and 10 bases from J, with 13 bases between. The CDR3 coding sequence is TGTGCCAGCAGTTTGGCCGCACCCACCCAGTACTTC. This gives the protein CASSLAAPTQYF.

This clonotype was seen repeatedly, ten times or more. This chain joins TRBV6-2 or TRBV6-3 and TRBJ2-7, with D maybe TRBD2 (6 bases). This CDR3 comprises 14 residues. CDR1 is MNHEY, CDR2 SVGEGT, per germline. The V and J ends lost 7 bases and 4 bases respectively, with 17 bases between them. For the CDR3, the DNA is TGTGCCAGCAACCGTGCGGGGAGAGTGTACGAGCAGTACTTC. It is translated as CASNRAGRVYEQYF.

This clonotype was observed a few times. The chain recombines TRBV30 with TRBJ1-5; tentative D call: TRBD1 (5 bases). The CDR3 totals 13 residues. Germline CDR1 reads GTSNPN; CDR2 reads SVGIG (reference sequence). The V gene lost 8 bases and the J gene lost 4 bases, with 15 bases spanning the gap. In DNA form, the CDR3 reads TGTGCCGTAAGGACAAAAAGGAATCAGCCCCAGCATTTT. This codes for CAVRTKRNQPQHF.